The 7 T cell receptor beta chains given below trace back to one sample, sequenced in a study of cytomegalovirus exposure and HLA in healthy donors. Amplification used 60 Vbeta primers and 13 Jbeta primers. The data were produced by immunoSEQ multiplex PCR, yet TCRdb's version contains in-frame clones alone and is incomplete. The sample records some 140,000 clones, roughly three quarters being singletons. The sample comprised PBMCs. The receptors derive from a female donor in good health and CMV-seronegative.

This chain uses TRBV28 with TRBJ2-5; TRBD2 matches 11 bases. Germline CDR1 MDHEN, CDR2 SYDVKM. V lost 5 bases, J lost 4 bases, and 6 bases stayed unmatched. This CDR3 comprises 15 residues. CDR3 bases: TGTGCCAGCAGTCACCGACTAGCGGGGACAGAGACCCAGTACTTC. Protein product: CASSHRLAGTETQYF.

The V gene is TRBV5-4, the J gene TRBJ1-1; 7 bases are shared with TRBD1. Per germline, CDR1 SGHNT and CDR2 YYREEE (reference sequence). V lost 4 bases and J lost 4; bases outside the gene matches: 10. This CDR3 has 15 residues. The chain's CDR3 is CASSRRTGGGTEAFF. In nucleotides, the CDR3 is TGTGCCAGCAGCCGTAGGACAGGCGGCGGCACTGAAGCTTTCTTT.

This chain uses TRBV6-5 with TRBJ2-2, with 8 nucleotides matching TRBD1. The V segment lost 6 bases and the J segment 7 bases; nucleotides outside the gene matches: 4. The germline gives CDR1 MNHEY, CDR2 SVGAGI. The CDR3 has 13 residues. CDR3 in amino acids: CASSRQGYGELFF. CDR3 sequence (DNA): TGTGCCAGCAGCCGACAGGGGTACGGGGAGCTGTTTTTT.

This sequence joins TRBV5-1 and TRBJ1-1, with D maybe TRBD1 (6 bases). Looked up from germline, CDR1 is SGHRS and CDR2 is YFSETQ. V dropped 0 bases and J dropped 1 base, with 10 bases sitting between them. The CDR3 has 15 amino acids. CDR3 amino acids: CASSLGVTGNTEAFF. CDR3 coding DNA: TGCGCCAGCAGCTTGGGAGTGACAGGGAACACTGAAGCTTTCTTT.

The rearrangement uses TRBV15 and TRBJ1-4; no clear D gene. Trimming removed 8 bases from V and 0 bases from J, with 7 bases in between. Per germline, CDR1 LNHNV and CDR2 YYDKDF (reference sequence). This CDR3 has 13 amino acids. The CDR3 coding sequence is TGTGCCACCTCCTATGCAACTAATGAAAAACTGTTTTTT. It encodes CATSYATNEKLFF. Looking up the rest from reference TRBV15 and TRBJ1-4 gives the full variable domain: DAMVIQNPRYQVTQFGKPVTLSCSQTLNHNVMYWYQQKSSQAPKLLFHYYDKDFNNEADTPDNFQSRRPNTSFCFLDIRSPGLGDTAMYLCATSYATNEKLFFGSGTQLSVL.

This clone was counted only a few times. The genes are TRBV7-2 and TRBJ2-5; D is undetermined. Per germline, CDR1 SGHTA and CDR2 FQGNSA. V was shortened by 5 bases and J by 5 bases, with 15 bases between the two germline ends. The length of the CDR3 is 14 residues. CDR3 protein: CASSPARSVETQYF. The CDR3 nucleotides are TGTGCCAGCAGCCCCGCGCGGTCTGTGGAGACCCAGTACTTC.

In its sample, this clone was seen once. The J gene is TRBJ2-5, the V gene TRBV2, with TRBD2 matching over 7 bases. The length of the CDR3 is 15 residues. The germline gives CDR1 SNHLY, CDR2 FYNNEI. The J segment lost 1 base and the V segment lost 3 bases, leaving 5 bases of the junction unmatched. CDR3 protein: CASSDRGGLQETQYF. The CDR3 nucleotides read TGTGCCAGCAGTGATCGCGGGGGACTCCAAGAGACCCAGTACTTC.